This TCR beta chain is drawn from a study of cytomegalovirus exposure and HLA in healthy donors. Turning to the study itself: The same platform was used for the 130 or so validation repertoires and the approximately 670 first-cohort repertoires, a later analysis reported. Study observations and caveats: A list of 150 to 200 TCR beta chains associated with cytomegalovirus was given.

Note on this clone: The target antigen is unknown.

The CDR3 has 15 residues. V trimming: 0 bases; J trimming: 3 bases; junction bases outside the gene matches: 5. Per germline, CDR1 MNHEY and CDR2 SVGAGI. Sequenced by immunoSEQ multiplex PCR; TCRdb stores in-frame clones only, minus some. Here the sample spans about 65,000 clones, around 90% being singletons. The chain recombines TRBV6-5 with TRBJ2-7; the match to TRBD1 covers 7 bases. Sequenced sample: PBMCs. The receptor was derived from a young woman in good health and CMV-seronegative. CDR3 protein: CASSYSAGGRYEQYF. The CDR3 region has the DNA TGTGCCAGCAGTTACTCTGCAGGGGGACGCTACGAGCAGTACTTC.